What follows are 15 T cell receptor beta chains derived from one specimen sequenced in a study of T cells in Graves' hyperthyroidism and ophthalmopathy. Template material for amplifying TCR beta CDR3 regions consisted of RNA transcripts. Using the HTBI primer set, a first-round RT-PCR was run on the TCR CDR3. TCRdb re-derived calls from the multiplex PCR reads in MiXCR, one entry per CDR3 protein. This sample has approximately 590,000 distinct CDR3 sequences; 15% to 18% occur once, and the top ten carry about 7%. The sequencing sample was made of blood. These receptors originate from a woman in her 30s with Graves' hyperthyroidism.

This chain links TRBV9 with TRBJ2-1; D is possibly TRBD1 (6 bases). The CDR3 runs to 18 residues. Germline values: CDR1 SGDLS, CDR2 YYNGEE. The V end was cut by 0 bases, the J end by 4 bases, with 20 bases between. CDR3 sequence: CASSVVGATGNAYNEQFF. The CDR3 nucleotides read TGTGCCAGCAGCGTAGTCGGGGCCACAGGGAATGCTTACAATGAGCAGTTCTTC.

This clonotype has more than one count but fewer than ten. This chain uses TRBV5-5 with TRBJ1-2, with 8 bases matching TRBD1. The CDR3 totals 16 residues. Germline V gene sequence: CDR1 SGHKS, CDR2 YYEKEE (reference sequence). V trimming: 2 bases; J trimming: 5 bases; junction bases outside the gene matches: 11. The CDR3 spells CASSFQQGGPPYGYTF. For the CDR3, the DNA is TGTGCCAGCAGCTTCCAACAGGGGGGCCCTCCATATGGCTACACCTTC.

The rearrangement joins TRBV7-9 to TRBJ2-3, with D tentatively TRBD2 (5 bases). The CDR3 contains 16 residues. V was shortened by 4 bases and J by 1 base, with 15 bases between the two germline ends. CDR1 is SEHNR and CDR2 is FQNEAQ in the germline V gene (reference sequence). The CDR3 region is CASSSLSGGGTDTQYF. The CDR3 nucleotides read TGTGCCAGCAGCTCCTTGAGCGGAGGTGGCACAGATACGCAGTATTTT. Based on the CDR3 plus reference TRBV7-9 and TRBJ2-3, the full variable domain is DTGVSQNPRHKITKRGQNVTFRCDPISEHNRLYWYRQTLGQGPEFLTYFQNEAQLEKSRLLSDRFSAERPKGSFSTLEIQRTEQGDSAMYLCASSSLSGGGTDTQYFGPGTRLTVL.

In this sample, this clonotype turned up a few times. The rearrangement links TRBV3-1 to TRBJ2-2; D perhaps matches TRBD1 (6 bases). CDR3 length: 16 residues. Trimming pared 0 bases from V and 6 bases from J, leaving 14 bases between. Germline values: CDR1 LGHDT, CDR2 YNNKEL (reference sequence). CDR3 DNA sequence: TGTGCCAGCAGCCAAGATCTTGGCAGGGGCCCCGGGGAGCTGTTTTTT. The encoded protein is CASSQDLGRGPGELFF.

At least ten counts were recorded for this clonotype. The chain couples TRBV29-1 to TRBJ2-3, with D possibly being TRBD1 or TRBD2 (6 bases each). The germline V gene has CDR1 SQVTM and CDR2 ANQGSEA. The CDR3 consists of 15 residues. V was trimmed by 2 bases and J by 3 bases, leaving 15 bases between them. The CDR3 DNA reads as TGCAGCGTTGAATCGTCGGGGGCTCGGACAGATACGCAGTATTTT. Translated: CSVESSGARTDTQYF.

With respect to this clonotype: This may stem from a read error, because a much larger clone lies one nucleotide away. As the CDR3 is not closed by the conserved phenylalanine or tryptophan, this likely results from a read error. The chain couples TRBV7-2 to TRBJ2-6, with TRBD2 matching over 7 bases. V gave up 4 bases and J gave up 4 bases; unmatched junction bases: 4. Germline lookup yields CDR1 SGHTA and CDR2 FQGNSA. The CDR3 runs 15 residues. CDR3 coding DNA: TGTGCCAGCAGCTCCGCGGGGGTCGGGGCCAACGTCCTGACTTCC. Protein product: CASSSAGVGANVLTS.

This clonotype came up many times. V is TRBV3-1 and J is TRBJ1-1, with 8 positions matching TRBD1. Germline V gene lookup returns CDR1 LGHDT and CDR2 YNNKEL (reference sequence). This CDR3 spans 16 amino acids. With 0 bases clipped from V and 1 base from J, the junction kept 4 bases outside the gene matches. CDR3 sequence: CASSQDAGGGNTEAFF. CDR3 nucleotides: TGTGCCAGCAGCCAAGACGCAGGGGGCGGGAACACTGAAGCTTTCTTT. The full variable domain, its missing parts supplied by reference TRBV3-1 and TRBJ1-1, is DTAVSQTPKYLVTQMGNDKSIKCEQNLGHDTMYWYKQDSKKFLKIMFSYNNKELIINETVPNRFSPKSPDKAHLNLHINSLELGDSAVYFCASSQDAGGGNTEAFFGQGTRLTVV.

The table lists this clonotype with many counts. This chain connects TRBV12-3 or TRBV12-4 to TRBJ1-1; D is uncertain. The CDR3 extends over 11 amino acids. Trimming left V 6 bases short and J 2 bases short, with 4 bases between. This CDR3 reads CASRTNTEAFF. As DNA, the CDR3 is TGTGCCAGCAGAACTAACACTGAAGCTTTCTTT.

The CDR3, as DNA: TGTGCCATCACAGGGGGGACAGGGAACACTGAAGCTTTCTTT. Translating gives CAITGGTGNTEAFF. V gene TRBV10-3 combines with J gene TRBJ1-1; 8 nucleotides match TRBD1. With 7 bases clipped from V and 1 base from J, the junction kept 5 bases outside the gene matches. This CDR3 has 14 amino acids. CDR1 is ENHRY, CDR2 SYGVKD, per germline.

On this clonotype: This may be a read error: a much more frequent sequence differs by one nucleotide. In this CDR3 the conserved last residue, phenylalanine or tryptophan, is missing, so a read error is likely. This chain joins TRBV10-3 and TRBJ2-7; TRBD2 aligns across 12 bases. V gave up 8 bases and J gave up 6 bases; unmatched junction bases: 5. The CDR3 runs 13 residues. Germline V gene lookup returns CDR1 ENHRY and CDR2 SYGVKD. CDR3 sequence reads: CAIRLAGVGEQYL. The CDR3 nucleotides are TGTGCCATCCGACTAGCGGGAGTCGGCGAGCAGTACCTC.

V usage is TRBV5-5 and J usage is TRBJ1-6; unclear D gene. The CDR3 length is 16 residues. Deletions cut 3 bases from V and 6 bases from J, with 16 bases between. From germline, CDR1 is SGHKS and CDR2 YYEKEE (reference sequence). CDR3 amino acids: CASSWEILGRNSPLHF. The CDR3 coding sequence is TGTGCCAGCAGCTGGGAGATTTTGGGCCGTAATTCACCCCTCCACTTT.

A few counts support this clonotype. The CDR3 protein is CASSNLPSGRANTGELFF. In DNA form, the CDR3 reads TGTGCCAGTAGTAATCTTCCTAGCGGGAGGGCGAACACCGGGGAGCTGTTTTTT. V is TRBV19 and J is TRBJ2-2; TRBD2 matches 12 bases. Germline CDR1 LNHDA, CDR2 SQIVND (reference sequence). Trimming cost V 4 bases and J 0 bases; bases outside gene matches: 6. The CDR3 loop spans 18 amino acids.

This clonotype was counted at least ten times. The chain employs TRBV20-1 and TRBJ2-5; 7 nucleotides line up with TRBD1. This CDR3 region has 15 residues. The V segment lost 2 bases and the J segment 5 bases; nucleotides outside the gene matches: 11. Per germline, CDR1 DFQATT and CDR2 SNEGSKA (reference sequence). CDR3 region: CSARFDRVALETQYF. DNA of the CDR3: TGCAGTGCTAGATTTGACAGGGTGGCTTTGGAGACCCAGTACTTC.

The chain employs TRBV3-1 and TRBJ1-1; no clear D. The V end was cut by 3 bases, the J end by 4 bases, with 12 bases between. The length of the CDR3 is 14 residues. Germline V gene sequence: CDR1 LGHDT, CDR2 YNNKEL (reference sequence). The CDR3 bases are TGTGCCAGCAGCCAGACGACTCTGGGCACTGAAGCTTTCTTT. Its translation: CASSQTTLGTEAFF. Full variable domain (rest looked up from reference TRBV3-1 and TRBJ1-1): DTAVSQTPKYLVTQMGNDKSIKCEQNLGHDTMYWYKQDSKKFLKIMFSYNNKELIINETVPNRFSPKSPDKAHLNLHINSLELGDSAVYFCASSQTTLGTEAFFGQGTRLTVV.

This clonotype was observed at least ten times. The CDR3 loop is CASSQGTGQLEAFF. Here the CDR3 DNA reads TGTGCCAGCAGCCAAGGGACAGGCCAACTTGAAGCTTTCTTT. The gene calls are TRBV3-1 and TRBJ1-1; TRBD1 agrees at 7 bases. CDR1 and CDR2 (germline): LGHDT, YNNKEL (reference sequence). The CDR3 totals 14 residues. J was trimmed by 7 bases and V by 1 base; bases with no gene match: 6. The full variable domain, with the rest looked up from reference TRBV3-1 and TRBJ1-1, is DTAVSQTPKYLVTQMGNDKSIKCEQNLGHDTMYWYKQDSKKFLKIMFSYNNKELIINETVPNRFSPKSPDKAHLNLHINSLELGDSAVYFCASSQGTGQLEAFFGQGTRLTVV.